The text below deals with one T cell receptor (beta chain). Its antigen is currently not known. Base quality data are lacking; no much larger clone is found one base away. The trial excluded patients who had a history of autoimmune disease or who were on systemic immunosuppression. In every dose cohort, peripheral blood was drawn for TCR sequencing at baseline, cycle 4 day 1, and cycle 7 day 1. The samples were taken from a phase I, first-in-human, multicenter, open-label dose-escalation trial of ivuxolimab. Adults with locally advanced or metastatic head and neck squamous cell, hepatocellular, melanoma or renal cell carcinoma were enrolled in the trial. Before TCR sequencing, CD4+ and CD8+ T cells were separately sorted from peripheral blood. The data were obtained in a study of OX40 agonist ivuxolimab in advanced cancers. Regarding the complete study: Ivuxolimab was a fully human IgG2 agonistic monoclonal antibody targeting the costimulatory receptor OX40 (CD134). The dose-escalation cohort was over 70% male with a mean age of roughly 60 years, ranging from roughly 23 to 85. Of the approximately 54 dose-escalation patients, hepatocellular carcinoma was present in about 19, melanoma in some 15, renal cell carcinoma in 9 and head and neck cancer in 9. The point of sequencing TCRbeta in the periphery was to test whether ivuxolimab changed TCR sequence diversity and drove clonal T-cell expansion. Partial responses occurred in three dose-escalation patients, of whom one had hepatocellular carcinoma and two had cutaneous melanoma. Intravenous ivuxolimab was administered to patients every 2 weeks at six dose levels: 0.01, 0.1, 0.3, 1.5, 3 and 10 mg/kg. Prior anti-PD-1, anti-PD-L1 or anti-CTLA-4 therapy was permitted, and checkpoint inhibitors had been received by more than 35% of dose-escalation patients. The paper covers the monotherapy dose-escalation part of the phase I ivuxolimab trial, which included N of about 50 patients.

Overall study outcomes, separate from this receptor: In the 0.1-3.0 mg/kg groups, partial responders were among the patients with the lowest normalized peripheral clonal expansion, particularly in CD8+ T cells. Clonal expansion of both CD4+ and CD8+ blood T cells was observed from baseline to week 6 at doses 0.1 to 3.0 mg/kg. Low levels of normalized T-cell clonal expansion were also seen in some nonresponding patients. The antigen specificity of the peripheral T cells that underwent clonal expansion was not determined. After ivuxolimab, more expanded clones were found on average in CD8+ T cells than in CD4+ T cells.

To sequence the TCRbeta CDR3 region, genomic DNA was isolated from the sorted cells. The immunoSEQ Assay was used for sequencing of TCRbeta CDR3 regions. Imported from immuneACCESS, the table was reduced by TCRdb to in-frame sequences with V and J called. These copies leave out some clones; in studies compared against another copy, an unresolved V gene accounts for under half, and the cause of the remainder is not known. The sample has 79,000 or so clones on record, roughly nine tenths of them singletons. Around 1.6% of the sample is in the top ten clones. The CDR3 starts with the cysteine, ends with the phenylalanine, and has 16 residues. The read is trimmed to its CDR3 DNA, 48 bases read in frame from base 1. V is cut by 1 base and J by 0 bases, and the space between the germline ends is 11 bases. Taken from the germline V gene, the CDR1 and CDR2 loops are SGHDT and YYEEEE.

The chain joins TRBV5-6 to TRBJ1-3; TRBD1 is perhaps the D gene, given 5 matching bases. This TCR derives from an adult with an advanced solid tumor such as melanoma, head and neck, liver or kidney cancer. The sequencing used CD4+ or CD8+ T cells sorted from blood, collected in a trial of the OX40 agonist ivuxolimab. The nucleotide sequence reads as follows: TGTGCCAGCAGCTTGCTGGGGGAGGCCTCTGGAAACACCATATATTTT. It specifies CASSLLGEASGNTIYF.